This TCR beta chain was sequenced in a study of shared clonotypes between healthy human individuals. Generated by immunoSEQ multiplex PCR, the TCRdb table keeps only in-frame clones and is missing some. In the table there are some 2 million clones, over 85% of which are singletons. The CDR3 totals 15 residues. V shed 1 base and J shed 10 bases, with 14 bases lying between them. Germline CDR1 SGHAT, CDR2 FQNNGV. Partitioning of CD4+ cells yielded a CD45RA+ naive subset and a CD45RA-negative memory subset. Study-wide findings and caveats: Among donors, sharing of clonotypes was expected to be affected by sequencing depth.

Regarding this clone: Its target is not known.

This sequence originates from a man aged 18 to 35 in good health. Sequencing was performed on naive CD4+ T cells sorted from blood. The subset: CD45RA+ positively selected. This chain links TRBV11-2 with TRBJ1-6, with D perhaps matching TRBD1 (6 bases). The chain's CDR3 is CASSLGLGARSPLHF. The CDR3 nucleotides are TGTGCCAGCAGCTTAGGTCTGGGGGCAAGGTCACCCCTCCACTTT.